The 30 T cell receptor beta chains below come from one sample, sequenced in a study of shared clonotypes between healthy human individuals. This table comes from immunoSEQ multiplex PCR, and its TCRdb copy is limited to in-frame clones, with some not included. The repertoire consists of about 1 million clones, with 65% to 75% occurring once and the leading ten covering roughly 1.5%. The sample was memory CD4+ T cells sorted from blood. The subset was: CD45RA-negative fraction. The receptors shown here come from a man between 18 and 29 years old in good health.

This clone was recorded at least ten times. V is TRBV9 and J is TRBJ2-6, with D uncertain. The CDR3 has 15 residues. Germline V gives CDR1 SGDLS, CDR2 YYNGEE. V was clipped by 4 bases and J by 0 bases, with 8 bases between them. CDR3 sequence reads: CASSLTTSGANVLTF. DNA of the CDR3: TGTGCCAGCAGCCTTACTACCTCTGGGGCCAACGTCCTGACTTTC.

J is TRBJ2-5 and V is TRBV10-2; D ambiguous. V was cut by 0 bases and J by 5 bases, with 4 bases left in between. The CDR3 spans 12 residues. CDR1 and CDR2 (germline): WSHSY, SAAADI. CDR3 nucleotide sequence: TGCGCCAGCAGTGAGTCCCCGGAGACCCAGTACTTC. Amino acids: CASSESPETQYF.

J is TRBJ1-1 and V is TRBV2, with D maybe TRBD1 (5 bases). There are 13 residues in the CDR3. V shed 2 bases and J shed 6 bases, with 10 bases lying between them. In germline, CDR1 is SNHLY, CDR2 FYNNEI. The CDR3 DNA is TGTGCCAGCAGTGAAATTACGGGGGCTGAAGCTTTCTTT. It encodes CASSEITGAEAFF.

This clone is a singleton in its sample. The chain carries TRBV4-1 and TRBJ2-1, with D possibly TRBD1 on 5 matching bases. V was trimmed by 3 bases and J by 1 base, leaving 28 bases between them. The CDR3 runs 21 residues. Germline CDR1 is MGHRA and CDR2 is YSYEKL. CDR3 sequence (DNA): TGCGCCAGCAGCCATGACGACAGCAGAGAAATGAGTAGGTTATCCTACAATGAGCAGTTCTTC. This codes for CASSHDDSREMSRLSYNEQFF.

J is TRBJ2-3 and V is TRBV5-1; D is undetermined. The germline V gene encodes CDR1 SGHRS and CDR2 YFSETQ. V was clipped by 5 bases and J by 2 bases, with 12 bases between them. This CDR3 has 14 amino acids. Written as DNA, the CDR3 is TGCGCCAGCAGTCCTGACGGATACACAGATACGCAGTATTTT. Translating gives CASSPDGYTDTQYF.

CDR3 region: CASSVGTSGNEQFF. The CDR3 DNA reads as TGTGCCAGCAGCGTAGGGACTAGTGGGAATGAGCAGTTCTTC. The chain carries TRBV9 and TRBJ2-1, with 7 bases fitting TRBD2. The trim removed 0 bases at V and 7 bases at J, leaving 4 bases unmatched. The CDR3 extends over 14 amino acids. Germline V CDR1 and CDR2: SGDLS, YYNGEE.

The V and J genes are TRBV30 and TRBJ1-6; a weak D match, TRBD1 (5 bases). Germline CDR1 GTSNPN, CDR2 SVGIG (reference sequence). The CDR3 length is 15 residues. V was cut by 0 bases and J by 3 bases, with 9 bases left in between. Written as DNA, the CDR3 is TGTGCCTGGAGTGTCTCGGGGGGCTATAATTCACCCCTCCACTTT. It specifies CAWSVSGGYNSPLHF.

The genes are TRBV9 and TRBJ2-2; 15 bases are a match to TRBD2. Looked up from germline, CDR1 is SGDLS and CDR2 is YYNGEE. Germline trimming cut 3 bases from V and 6 bases from J; bases unmatched to any gene: 3. The CDR3 loop spans 16 amino acids. The CDR3 nucleotides read TGTGCCAGCAGCGGGAGGACTAGCGGGGGGGCCGGGGAGCTGTTTTTT. Its protein product is CASSGRTSGGAGELFF.

This chain connects TRBV30 to TRBJ2-7; weak D call: TRBD2 (6 bases). The length of the CDR3 is 14 residues. V was clipped by 5 bases and J by 0 bases, with 14 bases between them. CDR1 and CDR2 (germline): GTSNPN, SVGIG (reference sequence). The DNA for the CDR3 is TGTGCCTGGGGCCGGGGGAGTTCCTCCTACGAGCAGTACTTC. Translating it yields CAWGRGSSSYEQYF.

This clone was seen only once. The chain employs TRBV19 and TRBJ1-3, with TRBD1 as a possible D gene (6 bases). Germline CDR1 and CDR2: LNHDA and SQIVND (reference sequence). Trimming left V 3 bases short and J 0 bases short, with 15 bases between. This CDR3 comprises 17 residues. The CDR3 spells CASSIPRDISSGNTIYF. The CDR3 DNA reads TGTGCCAGTAGTATCCCCCGGGACATCTCCTCTGGAAACACCATATATTTT. Looking up the rest from reference TRBV19 and TRBJ1-3 gives the full variable domain: DGGITQSPKYLFRKEGQNVTLSCEQNLNHDAMYWYRQDPGQGLRLIYYSQIVNDFQKGDIAEGYSVSREKKESFPLTVTSAQKNPTAFYLCASSIPRDISSGNTIYFGEGSWLTVV.

This rearrangement joins TRBV5-1 to TRBJ2-7; TRBD1 agrees at 9 bases. The V segment lost 4 bases and the J segment 7 bases; nucleotides outside the gene matches: 6. Germline CDR1 reads SGHRS; CDR2 reads YFSETQ. The CDR3 has 13 residues. The CDR3 is CASSGGTGKEQYF. CDR3 in DNA: TGCGCCAGCAGCGGGGGGACAGGGAAAGAGCAGTACTTC.

Points on this clone: A far larger clone is only one base removed, so a read error is likely. The CDR3 coding sequence is TGTGCCAGCAGGGGACAGGGGAACACCGGGGAGCTGTTTTTT. It codes for CASRGQGNTGELFF. The chain recombines TRBV27 with TRBJ2-2; 9 nucleotides match TRBD1. The germline CDR1 and CDR2 sequences are MNHEY and SMNVEV (reference sequence). The length of the CDR3 is 14 residues. J lost 1 base, V lost 6 bases, and 0 bases had no gene match.

The rearrangement joins TRBV7-3 to TRBJ2-1; unclear D gene. The CDR3 runs to 15 residues. Germline V gene data show CDR1 as SGHTA and CDR2 as FQGTGA. V was cut by 3 bases and J by 3 bases, with 12 bases left in between. The CDR3 DNA reads as TGTGCCAGCAGCTTTGATGGGCTTAGCTACAATGAGCAGTTCTTC. Amino acid sequence: CASSFDGLSYNEQFF.

The chain recombines TRBV5-8 with TRBJ2-4; D may be TRBD1 (8 bases). V shed 4 bases and J shed 8 bases, with 25 bases lying between them. The CDR3 is made up of 17 amino acids. Germline lookup yields CDR1 SGHTS and CDR2 YDEGEE. CDR3 bases: TGTGCCAGCAGCACTAGGACAGGGAGGGGCCTTGAGTACATTCAGTACTTC. Its protein product is CASSTRTGRGLEYIQYF. The full variable domain, completed using reference TRBV5-8 and TRBJ2-4, is EAGVTQSPTHLIKTRGQQATLRCSPISGHTSVYWYQQALGLGLQFLLWYDEGEERNRGNFPPRFSGRQFPNYSSELNVNALELEDSALYLCASSTRTGRGLEYIQYFGAGTRLSVL.

V usage is TRBV2 and J usage is TRBJ1-1, with 7 bases fitting TRBD1. The ends lost 3 bases at V and 5 bases at J; junction bases unmatched: 3. Per germline, CDR1 SNHLY and CDR2 FYNNEI. The CDR3 consists of 13 residues. This chain's CDR3 is CASSERGQTEAFF. CDR3 nucleotides: TGTGCCAGCAGTGAGAGGGGACAGACTGAAGCTTTCTTT.

The V call is TRBV7-9, the J call TRBJ2-3; D ambiguous. CDR3 size: 14 residues. Germline CDR1 and CDR2: SEHNR and FQNEAQ (reference sequence). The V end lost 2 bases, the J end lost 3 bases, and 9 bases lay between the germline ends. As DNA, the CDR3 is TGTGCCAGCAGCTTATTCTCCGGTACAGATACGCAGTATTTT. Amino acid sequence: CASSLFSGTDTQYF. The whole variable domain, filled in from reference TRBV7-9 and TRBJ2-3, reads DTGVSQNPRHKITKRGQNVTFRCDPISEHNRLYWYRQTLGQGPEFLTYFQNEAQLEKSRLLSDRFSAERPKGSFSTLEIQRTEQGDSAMYLCASSLFSGTDTQYFGPGTRLTVL.

This sequence joins TRBV28 and TRBJ2-7; no clear D. V was pared by 4 bases and J by 2 bases, with 12 bases between. This CDR3 is 14 amino acids long. Germline V CDR1 and CDR2: MDHEN, SYDVKM. The CDR3 nucleotides are TGTGCCAGCAGTTCCCCCGTCGTACCCTACGAGCAGTACTTC. The encoded protein is CASSSPVVPYEQYF. The whole variable domain, filled in from reference TRBV28 and TRBJ2-7, reads DVKVTQSSRYLVKRTGEKVFLECVQDMDHENMFWYRQDPGLGLRLIYFSYDVKMKEKGDIPEGYSVSREKKERFSLILESASTNQTSMYLCASSSPVVPYEQYFGPGTRLTVT.

V is TRBV10-2 and J is TRBJ1-4; 7 nucleotides match TRBD1. With V trimmed by 4 bases and J by 8 bases, 10 bases remained unmatched. Looked up from germline, CDR1 is WSHSY and CDR2 is SAAADI. The CDR3 covers 15 residues. CDR3 residues: CASSGRGQGGEKLFF. The DNA for the CDR3 is TGCGCCAGCAGTGGGAGGGGGCAGGGGGGAGAAAAACTGTTTTTT.

The count of this clone is one. The same CDR3 is also encoded by other DNA sequences in this sample. V and J are TRBV30 and TRBJ2-7, with D perhaps given as TRBD1 or TRBD2 (5 bases each). Trimming took 0 bases from V and 2 from J, leaving 11 bases between them. The CDR3 is made up of 14 amino acids. Germline V gene lookup returns CDR1 GTSNPN and CDR2 SVGIG (reference sequence). The CDR3 loop is CAWSVSGGPYEQYF. CDR3 coding DNA: TGTGCCTGGAGTGTGTCTGGGGGACCCTACGAGCAGTACTTC.

The chain links TRBV15 to TRBJ2-7; D is possibly TRBD2 (6 bases). With 0 bases removed from V and 3 bases from J, the gap between germline ends came to 15 bases. Per the germline V gene, CDR1 is LNHNV and CDR2 is YYDKDF (reference sequence). This CDR3 comprises 16 residues. CDR3 region: CATSRDRWGDFYEQYF. The CDR3 DNA reads TGTGCCACCAGCAGAGATCGATGGGGGGACTTCTACGAGCAGTACTTC.

The rearrangement uses TRBV2 and TRBJ2-5; no clear D gene. V was shortened by 4 bases and J by 5 bases, with 17 bases between the two germline ends. The V gene's germline CDR1 is SNHLY and CDR2 FYNNEI. There are 15 residues in the CDR3. CDR3 nucleotide sequence: TGTGCCAGCAGTGTTCGGAATCGGGCCACGGAGACCCAGTACTTC. As protein: CASSVRNRATETQYF.

V and J are TRBV7-9 and TRBJ2-5, with 9 bases that match TRBD2. The length of the CDR3 is 15 residues. The V gene's germline CDR1 is SEHNR and CDR2 FQNEAQ (reference sequence). V was clipped by 4 bases and J by 4 bases; unmatched bases: 7. This CDR3 is CASSYSGGSGETQYF. In DNA, the CDR3 is TGTGCCAGCAGCTATAGCGGGGGAAGCGGAGAGACCCAGTACTTC.

CDR3 bases: TGTGCCAGCAGCGAACAAAGGGACAGTTGGCAGCCCCAGCATTTT. Its translation is CASSEQRDSWQPQHF. V and J are TRBV28 and TRBJ1-5; 7 positions match TRBD1. The CDR3 consists of 15 residues. V shed 6 bases, J shed 7 bases, and the junction held 12 bases outside the gene matches. The germline CDR1 and CDR2 sequences are MDHEN and SYDVKM. The entire variable domain, with the rest obtained from reference TRBV28 and TRBJ1-5, is as follows: DVKVTQSSRYLVKRTGEKVFLECVQDMDHENMFWYRQDPGLGLRLIYFSYDVKMKEKGDIPEGYSVSREKKERFSLILESASTNQTSMYLCASSEQRDSWQPQHFGDGTRLSIL.

Comment on this clone: At the DNA level, this CDR3 is encoded by other sequences in the same sample as well. The chain combines TRBV9 with TRBJ2-5; D is ambiguous. From germline, CDR1 is SGDLS and CDR2 YYNGEE. With 2 bases removed from V and 1 base from J, the gap between germline ends came to 3 bases. The CDR3 consists of 12 residues. The CDR3 DNA reads as TGTGCCAGCAGCGTGGGCCAAGAGACCCAGTACTTC. Translated: CASSVGQETQYF.

Turning to this clone: One junction end disagrees with the germline gene, perhaps due to a read error. V and J are TRBV27 and TRBJ1-5; the D is unclear. Germline V lookup: CDR1 MNHEY, CDR2 SMNVEV (reference sequence). This CDR3 is built from 15 residues. This chain's CDR3 is CASSLWGVGKQPQHF. The CDR3 region has the DNA TGTGCCAGCAGTTTATGGGGAGTGGGCAAGCAGCCCCAGCATTTT.

V gene TRBV7-9 combines with J gene TRBJ1-1; 7 positions agree with TRBD1. The germline gives CDR1 SEHNR, CDR2 FQNEAQ (reference sequence). V was clipped by 5 bases and J by 4 bases; unmatched bases: 4. The CDR3 extends over 13 amino acids. The CDR3 DNA sequence: TGTGCCAGCAGCGCGACAGGGTTCACTGAAGCTTTCTTT. Translating gives CASSATGFTEAFF.

The CDR3 loop reads CASREQGSYGYTF. CDR3 sequence (DNA): TGTGCCAGCAGGGAACAGGGGAGCTATGGCTACACCTTC. This rearrangement joins TRBV27 to TRBJ1-2; 7 nucleotides agree with TRBD1. The CDR3 spans 13 residues. Germline V CDR1 and CDR2: MNHEY, SMNVEV (reference sequence). Losses at the gene ends were 6 bases for V and 4 bases for J; bases not matched to a gene: 5.

The chain carries TRBV15 and TRBJ2-2; the D gene could be TRBD1 or TRBD2 (6 bases each). Looked up from germline, CDR1 is LNHNV and CDR2 is YYDKDF (reference sequence). This CDR3 spans 16 amino acids. V was trimmed by 3 bases and J by 0 bases, leaving 11 bases between them. The CDR3 nucleotides read TGTGCCACCAGCAGCGCGGGACAAACGAACACCGGGGAGCTGTTTTTT. It codes for CATSSAGQTNTGELFF. Variable domain in full (rest from reference TRBV15 and TRBJ2-2): DAMVIQNPRYQVTQFGKPVTLSCSQTLNHNVMYWYQQKSSQAPKLLFHYYDKDFNNEADTPDNFQSRRPNTSFCFLDIRSPGLGDTAMYLCATSSAGQTNTGELFFGEGSRLTVL.

In regard to this clone: Other DNA sequences within the sample encode an identical CDR3. The chain is built from TRBV29-1 and TRBJ2-5; 7 bases match TRBD1. CDR3 size: 12 residues. Germline V gives CDR1 SQVTM, CDR2 ANQGSEA. V was pared by 5 bases and J by 1 base, with 1 base of the junction left unmatched. In nucleotides, the CDR3 is TGCAGCGTTCGACAGGGCCAAGAGACCCAGTACTTC. It specifies CSVRQGQETQYF.

This chain joins TRBV25-1 and TRBJ2-5; D is ambiguous. Germline CDR1 reads MGHDK; CDR2 reads SYGVNS. CDR3 length: 13 residues. The ends were cut back, 2 bases at V and 1 base at J, with 5 bases in the middle. CDR3 loop: CASSEASQETQYF. The CDR3, as DNA: TGTGCCAGCAGTGAAGCCAGCCAAGAGACCCAGTACTTC.